This TCR beta chain was identified during a study of regulatory T cells in long-lasting Graves disease. Points from the study as a whole: Thyroid tissue went unexamined; only peripheral blood was analyzed. There were preferences for TRBV28, TRBJ1-2 and TRBJ2-5 in persistent disease.

The time point: persistent/refractory GD, antithyroid drugs over 5 years with positive TRAb. From RNA extracted from PBMCs, the TCR library was made. This clonotype was counted ten times or more. The antigen is undetermined. J gave up 1 base and V 5 bases, and 5 bases lay outside the gene matches. The CDR3 covers 15 residues. CDR1 LNHNV and CDR2 YYDKDF come from the germline V gene (reference sequence). Arm-PCR of CDR3 regions and iRepertoire HTBI primers were the basis on which TCR beta libraries were built. Source study methods: Samples collectively showed fewer than 80 TRBV and approximately 15 TRBJ segments. TCRdb called the multiplex PCR reads again in MiXCR, with one record for every CDR3 protein. The V and J calls come from TCRdb's annotation, not from the publication. The table shows about 300,000 distinct CDR3 sequences, with around 21% occurring only once.

The rearrangement joins TRBV15 to TRBJ2-5; TRBD1 aligns across 9 bases. This specimen consisted of peripheral blood mononuclear cells (PBMCs), obtained when the disease was refractory, from a patient treated with antithyroid drugs. The TCR sequence derives from a female donor with Graves disease. In DNA, the CDR3 is TGTGCCACCAGCTGGGGACAGGGCATCCAAGAGACCCAGTACTTC. Translated: CATSWGQGIQETQYF.